These T cell receptor beta chains were read from a single sample in a study of shared clonotypes between healthy human individuals. Profiling relied on immunoSEQ multiplex PCR, and the TCRdb table lists in-frame clones only, not all of them. Among about 2.1 million clones, roughly 93% were seen once, and the ten largest hold approximately 1.7%. Input material: naive CD8+ T cells from PBMCs. Receptors were obtained from a man younger than 35 in good health. Some clones in this sample may be carry-over from other donors' samples. CDR3s leave out the opening cysteine and the closing phenylalanine or tryptophan. The order of the fields is D gene, V gene, J gene, CDR3 protein. D genes are given only for firm matches.

NA	TRBV5-1	TRBJ2-6	ASTLSLGASGANVLT
NA	TRBV6-5	TRBJ2-7	ASSYSAQVDEQY
NA	TRBV6-6	TRBJ2-7	ASSHDLAKQY
NA	TRBV10-3	TRBJ2-1	AISDSLVVDEQF
TRBD2	TRBV9	TRBJ2-3	ASSERLAGIGDTQY
TRBD1	TRBV7-7	TRBJ2-5	ASSSRLDREETQY
NA	TRBV6-5	TRBJ2-6	ASTTGVAGANVLT
TRBD2	TRBV2	TRBJ2-1	ASSRGGLNEQF
TRBD2	TRBV5-1	TRBJ2-1	ASSLVAREADEQF
NA	TRBV13	TRBJ1-5	ASSSRLTQPQH
NA	TRBV27	TRBJ2-5	ASSLLTGGRTQY